This T cell receptor (beta chain) emerged from a study of OX40 agonist ivuxolimab in advanced cancers. As for the study in general: The group had a mean age of 60 years, ranged from about 20 to 79, and was around 86% male. Study-level results: Dosing at 0.1 to 3.0 mg/kg was accompanied by clonal expansion of CD4+ and CD8+ blood T cells by week 6. Antigens targeted by the expanded peripheral T cells were not determined.

As regards this clone: Its specificity is unknown.

Per germline, CDR1 SGDLS and CDR2 YYNGEE. The V end lost 0 bases, the J end lost 10 bases, and 11 bases lay between the germline ends. CDR3 length: 14 residues. Data came from immunoSEQ multiplex PCR; TCRdb stores just in-frame clones and leaves some out. Among around 56,000 clones, over 75% were seen once, and the ten largest hold 4% to 5.5%. This specimen was CD4+ or CD8+ T cells sorted from blood, taken in a trial of the OX40 agonist ivuxolimab. The origin of this receptor is an adult with an advanced solid tumor such as melanoma, head and neck, liver or kidney cancer. The chain joins TRBV9 to TRBJ1-6, with D hard to call. CDR3: CASSVGDIGSPLHF. CDR3 coding DNA: TGTGCCAGCAGCGTAGGAGACATTGGCTCACCCCTCCACTTT.